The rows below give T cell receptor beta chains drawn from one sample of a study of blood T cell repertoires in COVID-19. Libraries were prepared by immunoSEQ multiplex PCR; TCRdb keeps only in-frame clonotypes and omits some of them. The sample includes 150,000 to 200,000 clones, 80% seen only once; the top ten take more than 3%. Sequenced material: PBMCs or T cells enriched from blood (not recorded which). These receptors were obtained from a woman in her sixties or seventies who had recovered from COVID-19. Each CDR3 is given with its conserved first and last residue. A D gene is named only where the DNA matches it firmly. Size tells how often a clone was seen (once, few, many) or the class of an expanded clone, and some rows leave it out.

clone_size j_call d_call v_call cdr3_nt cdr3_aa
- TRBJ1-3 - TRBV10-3 TGTGCCATCAAGCCCGCAGGGGAATATGGAAACACCATATATTTT CAIKPAGEYGNTIYF
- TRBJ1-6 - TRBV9 TGTGCCAGCAGCGTAGCGGGGGAGTTTAATTCACCCCTCCACTTT CASSVAGEFNSPLHF
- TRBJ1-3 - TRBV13 TGTGCCAGCAGCCCTTACGGTGGAAACACCATATATTTT CASSPYGGNTIYF
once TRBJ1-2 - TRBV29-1 TGCAGCGTTATTAAGGGGTCGAACTATGGCTACACCTTC CSVIKGSNYGYTF
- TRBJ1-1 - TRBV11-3 TGTGCCAGCAGCCAAAGGAGCAACACTGAAGCTTTCTTT CASSQRSNTEAFF
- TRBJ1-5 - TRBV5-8 TGTGCCAGCAGCGAGTCCTTTCTCAATCAGCCCCAGCATTTT CASSESFLNQPQHF
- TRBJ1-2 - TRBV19 TGTGCCAGTAGTGCACAGGGAGCGGAGTATGGCTACACCTTC CASSAQGAEYGYTF
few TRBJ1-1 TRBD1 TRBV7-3 TGTGCCAGCAGCCTCGGCCGGACAGGTGAAGCTTTCTTT CASSLGRTGEAFF
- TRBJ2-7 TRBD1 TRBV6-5 TGTGCCAGCAGGGGATGGGGACAGGGCGTATACGAGCAGTACTTC CASRGWGQGVYEQYF
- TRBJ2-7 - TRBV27 TGTGCCAGCAGTCCAGGAAGGGGGGGGCCCTACGAGCAGTACTTC CASSPGRGGPYEQYF
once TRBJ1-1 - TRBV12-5 TGTGCTAGTGGCTTACAACGGGGCACTGAAGCTTTCTTT CASGLQRGTEAFF
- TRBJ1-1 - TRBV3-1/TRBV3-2 TGTGCCAGCGAGGCCGGGGGTTTGGGGAACACTGAAGCTTTCTTT CASEAGGLGNTEAFF
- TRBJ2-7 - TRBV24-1 TGTGCCACCAGTGATCGGCCAGGGTGGGAGCAGTACTTC CATSDRPGWEQYF
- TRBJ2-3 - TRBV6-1 TGTGCCAGCAGTGAAGCGCTTCGGACAGCGATCACAGATACGCAGTATTTT CASSEALRTAITDTQYF
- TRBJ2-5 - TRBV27 TGTGCCAGCAGCCTGCGGCCCCAAGAGACCCAGTACTTC CASSLRPQETQYF
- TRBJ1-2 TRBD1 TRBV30 TGTGCCTGGAGTGTCGACAGGGATTACTATGGCTACACCTTC CAWSVDRDYYGYTF
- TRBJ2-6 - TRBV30 TGTGCCTGGAGGACGGGGTCCTCTGGGGCCAACGTCCTGACTTTC CAWRTGSSGANVLTF
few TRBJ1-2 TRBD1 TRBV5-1 TGCGCCAGCAGCTTGGCAGGGGGCAACTATGGCTACACCTTC CASSLAGGNYGYTF
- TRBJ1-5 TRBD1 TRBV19 TGTGCGTCCAGGGGGAGCAATCAGCCCCAGCATTTT CASRGSNQPQHF
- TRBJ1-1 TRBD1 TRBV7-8 TGTGCCAGCAGCAAAGGGACAGCCGGAAACACTGAAGCTTTCTTT CASSKGTAGNTEAFF
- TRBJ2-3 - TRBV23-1 TGCGCCAGCAGTCAGTCCGTCGGGGGGCCGTGCACAGATACGCAGTATTTT CASSQSVGGPCTDTQYF
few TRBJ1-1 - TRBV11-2 TGTGCCAGCAGCTTAGCTCCGAGGCGACAGGACGAAGCTTTCTTT CASSLAPRRQDEAFF
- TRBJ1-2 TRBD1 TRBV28 TGTGCCAGCAGTCCCGCAGGGGGCAGCAGCGGCTACACCTTC CASSPAGGSSGYTF
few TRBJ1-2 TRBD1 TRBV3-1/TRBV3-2 TGTGCCAGCAGCCAAACCGGGACAGGGAACTATGGCTACACCTTC CASSQTGTGNYGYTF
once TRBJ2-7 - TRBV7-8 TGTGCCAGCAGCGGAAGAACAGGGAGAGAGATCTACGAGCAGTACTTC CASSGRTGREIYEQYF
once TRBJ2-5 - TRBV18 TGTGCCAGTAACGACCGGGGACTGGGAGAGACCCAGTACTTC CASNDRGLGETQYF
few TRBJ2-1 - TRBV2 TGTGCCAGCAGACACCTCCTCTTGGATGAGCAGTTCTTC CASRHLLLDEQFF
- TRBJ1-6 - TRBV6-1 TGTGCCAGCAGTGAAGCCGGGTCCTATAATTCACCCCTCCACTTT CASSEAGSYNSPLHF
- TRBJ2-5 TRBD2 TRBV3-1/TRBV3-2 TGTGCCAGCAGCCTACCCAAGCGGGGGGGCCTGGAGACCCAGTACTTC CASSLPKRGGLETQYF
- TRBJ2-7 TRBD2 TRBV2 TGTGCCAGCAGTGTAGGACTAGCGGACTCCTACGAGCAGTACTTC CASSVGLADSYEQYF
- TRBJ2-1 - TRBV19 TGTGCCAGTAGTAAGGGGCGGGGAAGCTCCTACAATGAGCAGTTCTTC CASSKGRGSSYNEQFF
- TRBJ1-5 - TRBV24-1 TGTGCCACCGGCCAAACAGGGAGCAATCAGCCCCAGCATTTT CATGQTGSNQPQHF
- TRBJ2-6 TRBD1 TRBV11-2 TGTGCCAGCAGCTTCGGGACAGGGCTGTCCGTCCTGACTTTC CASSFGTGLSVLTF
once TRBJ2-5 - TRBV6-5 TGTGCCAGCAGTTACTCGATGTCCCGGGGGTATGAGACCCAGTACTTC CASSYSMSRGYETQYF
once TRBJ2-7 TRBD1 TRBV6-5 TGTGCCAGCAGTTACTCAGGGGGCACGGACGAGCAGTACTTC CASSYSGGTDEQYF
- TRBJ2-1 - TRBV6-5 TGTGCCAGCAGTACCAGCAGGGGCTCCTACAATGAGCAGTTCTTC CASSTSRGSYNEQFF
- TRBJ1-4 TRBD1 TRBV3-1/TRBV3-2 TGTGCCAGCAGCCTCCGGACAGGGCGCGAAAAACTGTTTTTT CASSLRTGREKLFF
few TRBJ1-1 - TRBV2 TGTGCCAGCGGAAAAGGGGGTCAGGAAGCTTTCTTT CASGKGGQEAFF
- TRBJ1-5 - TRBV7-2 TGTGCCAGCAGCTTAGGGGGGGGCGCAGGACAGCCCCAGCATTTT CASSLGGGAGQPQHF
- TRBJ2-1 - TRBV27 TGTGCCAGCAGTTTTGTGTTCGGTCCCCATGAGCAGTTCTTC CASSFVFGPHEQFF
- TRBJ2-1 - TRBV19 TGTGCCAGTAGTATCAACTCCCGGAGCTCCTACAATGAGCAGTTCTTC CASSINSRSSYNEQFF
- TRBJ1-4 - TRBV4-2 TGTGCCAGCAGCCAGACTACTAGGGATGATGAAAAACTGTTTTTT CASSQTTRDDEKLFF
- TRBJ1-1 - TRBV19 TGTGCCAGTAGTATACAGGGCTACACTGAAGCTTTCTTT CASSIQGYTEAFF
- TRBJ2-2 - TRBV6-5 TGTGCCAGCAGACCAGGACAGCGAGGGACCGGGGAGCTGTTTTTT CASRPGQRGTGELFF